Listed below are T cell receptor beta chains from one sample, sequenced in a study of CD8+CD57+ T cells in acquired aplastic anemia. TCRdb re-derived calls from the reads in MiXCR, one entry per CDR3 protein. Here the sample spans tens of thousands of distinct CDR3 sequences, just over 70% being singletons. The sequencing input was sorted CD4+, CD8+, or CD8+CD57+ T cells (not recorded which) from PBMCs. These receptors came from a human donor with aplastic anemia. CDR3s include the opening cysteine and the closing phenylalanine or tryptophan. Clone size is stated in some rows and not others, as once, few, many or a class when expanded.

TRBJ2-1	TRBV5-1	.	14	CASSLGTRGGEQFF
TRBJ1-2	TRBV19	.	14	CASSISRRNYGYTF
TRBJ2-7	TRBV20-1	.	13	CSAFLTGSYEQYF
TRBJ2-7	TRBV2	.	14	CASSEEGGSYEQYF
TRBJ2-7	TRBV2	few	15	CASSELEGVSYEQYF
TRBJ2-1	TRBV20-1	.	14	CSAFSGSSYNEQFF
TRBJ2-3	TRBV10-3	.	17	CAISESRLQGPTDTQYF
TRBJ2-7	TRBV7-8	once	15	CASSLTQGSGGEQYF
TRBJ2-1	TRBV12-3/TRBV12-4	.	18	CASSSPLMLAGIPNEQFF
TRBJ1-1	TRBV29-1	.	11	CSVSTGPEAFF
TRBJ1-5	TRBV24-1	.	15	CATSDRTSLNQPQHF
TRBJ2-7	TRBV19	.	12	CASSQGAQEQYF
TRBJ2-1	TRBV24-1	.	13	CATSVSAWDEQFF
TRBJ2-1	TRBV24-1	.	15	CATSDAGLPYNEQFF
TRBJ2-2	TRBV11-3	.	15	CASSFGRGNTGELFF
TRBJ2-7	TRBV4-1	once	15	CASSQGRVGLYEQYF
TRBJ2-1	TRBV19	many	17	CASTAWGLAGDHNEQFF
TRBJ2-7	TRBV7-9	.	12	CASRPRTGVLVF
TRBJ2-5	TRBV7-9	.	13	CASSTGLGETQYF
TRBJ2-7	TRBV7-2	few	14	CASSLGAGPYEQYF
TRBJ2-7	TRBV9	many	14	CASSPPPPALEQYF
TRBJ2-7	TRBV7-9	.	14	CASSLASNSYEQYF
TRBJ2-7	TRBV7-6	.	15	CASSATSDTAYEQYF
TRBJ1-2	TRBV9	.	14	CASSAGGSGYGYTF
TRBJ2-5	TRBV25-1	.	16	CASSGSAGGVKETQYF
TRBJ1-1	TRBV7-6	.	12	CASSFRDTEAFF
TRBJ2-2	TRBV7-2	.	15	CASSLAGLASGELFF
TRBJ2-5	TRBV10-2	.	15	CASSVGLAGQETQYF
TRBJ2-3	TRBV2	.	14	CASSEERGTDTQYF
TRBJ2-7	TRBV19	.	14	CASRKFAGAYEQYF
TRBJ1-5	TRBV7-6	.	14	CASSLEEHNQPQHF
TRBJ1-3	TRBV7-2	.	15	CASSLGGRSGNTIYF
TRBJ2-7	TRBV7-4	.	16	CASSLVSERTLCEQYF
TRBJ2-3	TRBV24-1	few	16	CATSDLQGAVADTQYF
TRBJ2-7	TRBV5-1	.	13	CASSEVTGDEQYF
TRBJ2-7	TRBV20-1	.	14	CSASGRTPSYEQYF
TRBJ2-7	TRBV10-2	.	14	CASISTGGTYEQYF
TRBJ1-2	TRBV15	many	16	CATSRGTQDYNYGYTF
TRBJ2-3	TRBV24-1	.	14	CATSDRDGTDTQYF
TRBJ2-2	TRBV11-3	few	16	CASSLDPDQRTGELFF